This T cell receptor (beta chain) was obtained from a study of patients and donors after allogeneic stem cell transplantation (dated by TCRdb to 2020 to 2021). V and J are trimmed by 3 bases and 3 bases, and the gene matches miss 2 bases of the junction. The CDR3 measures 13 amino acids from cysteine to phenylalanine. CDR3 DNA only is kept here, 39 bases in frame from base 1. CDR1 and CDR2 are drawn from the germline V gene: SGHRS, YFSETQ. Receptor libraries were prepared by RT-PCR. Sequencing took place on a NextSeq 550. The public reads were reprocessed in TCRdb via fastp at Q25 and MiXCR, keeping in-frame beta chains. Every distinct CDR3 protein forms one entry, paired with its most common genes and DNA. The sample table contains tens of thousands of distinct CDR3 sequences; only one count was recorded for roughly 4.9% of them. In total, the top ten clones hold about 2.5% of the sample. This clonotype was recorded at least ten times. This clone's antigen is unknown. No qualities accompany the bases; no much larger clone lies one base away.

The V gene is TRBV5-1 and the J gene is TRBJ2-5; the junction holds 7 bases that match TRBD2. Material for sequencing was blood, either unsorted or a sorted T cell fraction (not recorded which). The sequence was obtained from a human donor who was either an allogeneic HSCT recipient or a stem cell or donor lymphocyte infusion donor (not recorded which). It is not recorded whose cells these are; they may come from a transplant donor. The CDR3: CASSWTREETQYF. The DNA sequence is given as TGCGCCAGCAGCTGGACTAGGGAAGAGACCCAGTACTTC.